This TCR beta chain derives from a study of PD-L1 blockade in urothelial cancer. Study summary: Researchers looked at the blood 3 weeks (second dose) and 6 weeks after treatment began.

Trimming stripped 0 bases from V and 11 bases from J, with 14 bases between. Germline lookup yields CDR1 SNHLY and CDR2 FYNNEI. The CDR3 covers 13 residues. Synthetic TCR analog templates were spiked into all PCRs individually. Sequenced by immunoSEQ multiplex PCR; TCRdb stores in-frame clones only, minus some. The profile shows roughly 63,000 clones, roughly 80% of them singletons. This sample's time point: pretreatment peripheral blood. By share, this clone counts as medium-sized. The TCR sequence derives from a man aged 70-80 years with urothelial cancer. Here the sequenced sample was PBMCs, taken around atezolizumab (anti-PD-L1) treatment. The V gene is TRBV2, the J gene TRBJ2-7; D unresolved. Written as DNA, the CDR3 is TGTGCCAGCAGTGAAGCCCTCGGGTCCGTGGAGTACTTC. It yields the protein CASSEALGSVEYF.